Presented here are 9 T cell receptor beta chains from one specimen sequenced in a study of blood T cells in healthy people across ages. With a J-beta primer mix and a sample-barcoded 5' primer, a second PCR ran 7 to 11 cycles. Each CDR3 protein gets one entry after TCRdb re-called the 5' RACE reads with MiXCR. The sample has over 950,000 distinct CDR3 sequences; approximately 50% are singletons. Input material: blood. The receptors here all came from a woman aged 60-70 years in good health.

The gene calls are TRBV20-1 and TRBJ2-7, with D maybe TRBD2 (5 bases). The better agreement between TRBJ2-5 and the DNA end casts doubt on the J call. The CDR3 has 14 residues. From germline, CDR1 is DFQATT and CDR2 SNEGSKA (reference sequence). As DNA, the CDR3 is TGCAGTGCAATTCGGCCGGGATTAAGGGAGACCCAGTACTTC. Translated, it gives CSAIRPGLRETQYF.

The chain has TRBV7-9 and TRBJ2-7; a possible D gene is TRBD2 (6 bases). The germline gives CDR1 SEHNR, CDR2 FQNEAQ (reference sequence). This CDR3 region has 15 residues. Trimming pared 5 bases from V and 3 bases from J, leaving 17 bases between. In DNA, the CDR3 is TGTGCCAGCAGCCGACTTCGGGACTTTCTCTACGAGCAGTACTTC. This gives the protein CASSRLRDFLYEQYF.

The gene calls are TRBV12-3 or TRBV12-4 and TRBJ2-3; a weak D match, TRBD2 (5 bases). V was pared by 5 bases and J by 6 bases, with 12 bases between. The length of the CDR3 is 13 residues. CDR3: CASSPLGRDTQYF. The CDR3 nucleotides are TGTGCCAGCAGTCCACTAGGACGGGATACGCAGTATTTT.

This sequence joins TRBV7-2 and TRBJ2-5; unclear D gene. The DNA end favors TRBJ2-7, so the J call may be wrong. The CDR3 is 14 residues long. CDR1 and CDR2 (germline): SGHTA, FQGNSA. CDR3: CASSHPMSLHEQYF. The CDR3 DNA reads TGTGCCAGCAGTCACCCAATGAGCCTCCACGAGCAGTACTTC.

The chain combines TRBV6-5 with TRBJ1-4, with D tentatively TRBD1 (5 bases). The CDR3 is 15 residues long. V was clipped by 4 bases and J by 5 bases, with 14 bases between them. Germline loops: CDR1 MNHEY, CDR2 SVGAGI. The CDR3 nucleotides are TGTGCCAGCAGTTCCGACCGAGAGGGGAATGAAAAACTGTTTTTT. As protein: CASSSDREGNEKLFF.

J is TRBJ2-2 and V is TRBV29-1; D may be TRBD2 (6 bases). Trimming shortened V by 8 bases and J by 0 bases, and 16 bases separated the two germline ends. The CDR3 has 15 residues. Germline V gene lookup returns CDR1 SQVTM and CDR2 ANQGSEA. CDR3 sequence: CSIGTPSSNTGELFF. As DNA, the CDR3 is TGCAGCATAGGGACTCCATCGTCGAACACCGGGGAGCTGTTTTTT.

This clonotype has more than one count but fewer than ten. This sequence joins TRBV29-1 and TRBJ2-7; TRBD1 might be the D (5 bases). Per the germline V gene, CDR1 is SQVTM and CDR2 is ANQGSEA. The CDR3 has 12 amino acids. V was shortened by 4 bases and J by 5 bases, with 12 bases between the two germline ends. The CDR3 region has the DNA TGCAGCGTTGTCCAGGACATAAACGAGCAGTACTTC. As protein: CSVVQDINEQYF.

This clonotype was detected many times. The genes are TRBV7-2 and TRBJ2-6; 7 bases line up with TRBD1. With 2 bases clipped from V and 0 bases from J, the junction kept 4 bases outside the gene matches. Germline loops: CDR1 SGHTA, CDR2 FQGNSA. The CDR3 extends over 17 amino acids. The DNA of the CDR3 is TGTGCCAGCAGCTTAAGGGGACAGAGCTCTGGGGCCAACGTCCTGACTTTC. Protein product: CASSLRGQSSGANVLTF.

The chain employs TRBV5-1 and TRBJ2-6, with D unclear. This CDR3 comprises 16 residues. V shed 7 bases and J shed 1 base, with 15 bases lying between them. Germline V gene lookup returns CDR1 SGHRS and CDR2 YFSETQ. CDR3 sequence (DNA): TGCGCCAGCTCCCCCCCTGTGAGTTCTGGGGCCAACGTCCTGACTTTC. Its translation is CASSPPVSSGANVLTF.